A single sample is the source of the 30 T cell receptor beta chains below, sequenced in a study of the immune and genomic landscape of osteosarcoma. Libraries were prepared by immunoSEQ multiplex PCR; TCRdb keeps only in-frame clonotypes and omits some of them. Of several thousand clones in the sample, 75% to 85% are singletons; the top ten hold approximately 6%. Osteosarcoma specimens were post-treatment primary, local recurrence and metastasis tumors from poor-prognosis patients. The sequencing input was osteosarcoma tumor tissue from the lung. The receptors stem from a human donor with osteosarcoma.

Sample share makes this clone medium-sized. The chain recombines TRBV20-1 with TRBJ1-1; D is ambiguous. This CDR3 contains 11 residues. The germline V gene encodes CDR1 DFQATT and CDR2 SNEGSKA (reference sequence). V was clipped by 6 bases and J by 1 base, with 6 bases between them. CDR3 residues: CSAIRNTEAFF. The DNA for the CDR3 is TGCAGTGCAATCAGGAACACTGAAGCTTTCTTT.

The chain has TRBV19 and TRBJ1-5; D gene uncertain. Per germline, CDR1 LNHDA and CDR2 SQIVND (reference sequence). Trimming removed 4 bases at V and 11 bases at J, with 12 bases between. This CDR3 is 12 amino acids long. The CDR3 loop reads CASSTFRGAQHF. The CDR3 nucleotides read TGTGCCAGTAGTACATTCCGCGGGGCCCAGCATTTT.

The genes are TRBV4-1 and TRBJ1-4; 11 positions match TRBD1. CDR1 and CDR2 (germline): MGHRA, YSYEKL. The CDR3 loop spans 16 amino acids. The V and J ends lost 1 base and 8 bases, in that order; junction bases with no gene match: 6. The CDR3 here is CASSQVGGTGGEKLFF. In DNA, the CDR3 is TGCGCCAGCAGCCAAGTGGGCGGGACAGGGGGAGAAAAACTGTTTTTT.

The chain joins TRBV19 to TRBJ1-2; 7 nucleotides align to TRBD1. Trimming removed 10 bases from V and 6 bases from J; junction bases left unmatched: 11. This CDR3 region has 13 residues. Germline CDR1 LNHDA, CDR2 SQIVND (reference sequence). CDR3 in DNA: TGTGCCACTAGGCGGGGAGGGGGCAATGGCTACACCTTC. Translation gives CATRRGGGNGYTF.

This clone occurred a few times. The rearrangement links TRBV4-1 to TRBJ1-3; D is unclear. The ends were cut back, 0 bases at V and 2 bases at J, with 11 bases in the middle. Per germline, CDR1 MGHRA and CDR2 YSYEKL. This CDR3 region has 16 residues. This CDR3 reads CASSQDSTPTGNTIYF. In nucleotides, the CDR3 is TGCGCCAGCAGCCAAGATAGTACCCCGACTGGAAACACCATATATTTT.

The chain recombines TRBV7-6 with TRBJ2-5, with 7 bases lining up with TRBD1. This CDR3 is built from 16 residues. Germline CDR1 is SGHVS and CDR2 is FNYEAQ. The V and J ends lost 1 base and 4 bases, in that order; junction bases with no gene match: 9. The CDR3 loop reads CASSLGPGTVAETQYF. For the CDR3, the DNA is TGTGCCAGCAGCTTAGGACCCGGGACAGTGGCAGAGACCCAGTACTTC.

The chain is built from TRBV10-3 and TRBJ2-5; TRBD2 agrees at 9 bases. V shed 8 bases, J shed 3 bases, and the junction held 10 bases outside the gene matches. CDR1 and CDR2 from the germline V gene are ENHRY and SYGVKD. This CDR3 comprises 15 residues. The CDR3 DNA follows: TGTGCCATCGAGCTTTTCAGCGGGAGGAAAGAGACCCAGTACTTC. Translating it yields CAIELFSGRKETQYF.

The CDR3 reads CASSLFSGQGYEKLFF. The CDR3 bases are TGTGCCAGCAGTTTATTCTCGGGACAGGGCTATGAAAAACTGTTTTTT. V usage is TRBV27 and J usage is TRBJ1-4; TRBD1 aligns across 9 bases. This CDR3 spans 16 amino acids. Germline V gene lookup returns CDR1 MNHEY and CDR2 SMNVEV (reference sequence). Germline trimming cut 1 base from V and 6 bases from J; bases unmatched to any gene: 6.

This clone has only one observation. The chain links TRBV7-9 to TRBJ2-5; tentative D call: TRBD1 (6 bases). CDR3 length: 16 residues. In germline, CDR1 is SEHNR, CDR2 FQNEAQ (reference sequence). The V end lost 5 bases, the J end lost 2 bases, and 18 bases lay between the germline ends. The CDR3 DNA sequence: TGTGCCAGCAGCCTACACCCGGGACACACTCAAGAGACCCAGTACTTC. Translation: CASSLHPGHTQETQYF.

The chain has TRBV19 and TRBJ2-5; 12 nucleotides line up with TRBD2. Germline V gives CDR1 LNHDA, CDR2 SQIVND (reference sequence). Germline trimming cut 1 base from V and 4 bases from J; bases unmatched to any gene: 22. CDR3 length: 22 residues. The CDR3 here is CASSIVGHRGLAGRLAPETQYF. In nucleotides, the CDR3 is TGTGCCAGTAGTATAGTAGGGCACAGAGGACTAGCGGGACGCCTGGCCCCAGAGACCCAGTACTTC.

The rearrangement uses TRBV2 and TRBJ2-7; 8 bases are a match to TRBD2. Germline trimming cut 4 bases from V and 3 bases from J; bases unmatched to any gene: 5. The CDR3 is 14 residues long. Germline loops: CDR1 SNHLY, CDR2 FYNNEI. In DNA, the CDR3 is TGTGCCAGCAGTGTATCCAGCGGGAGCTACGAGCAGTACTTC. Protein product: CASSVSSGSYEQYF.

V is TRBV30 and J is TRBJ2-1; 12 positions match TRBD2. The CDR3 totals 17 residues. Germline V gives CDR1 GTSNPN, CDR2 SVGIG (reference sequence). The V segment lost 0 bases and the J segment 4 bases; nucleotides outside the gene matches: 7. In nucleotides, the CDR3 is TGTGCCTGGAGTGTACCGCTAGCGGGAGGGGGTTACAATGAGCAGTTCTTC. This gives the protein CAWSVPLAGGGYNEQFF. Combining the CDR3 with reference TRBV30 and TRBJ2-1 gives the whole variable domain SQTIHQWPATLVQPVGSPLSLECTVEGTSNPNLYWYRQAAGRGLQLLFYSVGIGQISSEVPQNLSASRPQDRQFILSSKKLLLSDSGFYLCAWSVPLAGGGYNEQFFGPGTRLTVL.

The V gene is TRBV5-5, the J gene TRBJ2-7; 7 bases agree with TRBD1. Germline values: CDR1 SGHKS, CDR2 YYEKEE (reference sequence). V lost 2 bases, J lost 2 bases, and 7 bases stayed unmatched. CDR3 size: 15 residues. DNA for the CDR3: TGTGCCAGCAGCTTAGCAGGGGGTACCCCCTACGAGCAGTACTTC. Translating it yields CASSLAGGTPYEQYF.

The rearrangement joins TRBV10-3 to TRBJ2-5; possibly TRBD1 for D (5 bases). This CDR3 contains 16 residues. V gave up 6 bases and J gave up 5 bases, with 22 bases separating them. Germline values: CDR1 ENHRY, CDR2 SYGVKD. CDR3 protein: CAIRPDEGAGRETQYF. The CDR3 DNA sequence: TGTGCCATCAGGCCCGACGAAGGGGCCGGGCGGGAGACCCAGTACTTC.

CDR3 in amino acids: CASKYNQPQHF. The CDR3 coding sequence is TGTGCCAGCAAATACAATCAGCCCCAGCATTTT. The V gene is TRBV2, the J gene TRBJ1-5; D is unclear. Looked up from germline, CDR1 is SNHLY and CDR2 is FYNNEI. This CDR3 spans 11 amino acids. Trimming took off 7 bases at V and 3 bases at J, with 4 bases between the two ends.

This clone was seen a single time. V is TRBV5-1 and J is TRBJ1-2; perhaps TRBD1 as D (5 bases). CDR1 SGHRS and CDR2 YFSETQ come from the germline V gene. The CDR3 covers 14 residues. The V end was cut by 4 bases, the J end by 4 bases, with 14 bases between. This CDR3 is CASSGDLRGYGYTF. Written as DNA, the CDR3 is TGCGCCAGCAGCGGGGACCTACGAGGCTATGGCTACACCTTC. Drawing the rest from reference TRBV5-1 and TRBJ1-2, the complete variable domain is KAGVTQTPRYLIKTRGQQVTLSCSPISGHRSVSWYQQTPGQGLQFLFEYFSETQRNKGNFPGRFSGRQFSNSRSEMNVSTLELGDSALYLCASSGDLRGYGYTFGSGTRLTVV.

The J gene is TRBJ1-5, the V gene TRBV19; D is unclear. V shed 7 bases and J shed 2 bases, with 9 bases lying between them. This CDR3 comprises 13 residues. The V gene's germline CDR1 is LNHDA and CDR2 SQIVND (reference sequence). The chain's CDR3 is CASKMRGNQPQHF. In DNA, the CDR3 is TGTGCCAGTAAAATGAGGGGCAATCAGCCCCAGCATTTT.

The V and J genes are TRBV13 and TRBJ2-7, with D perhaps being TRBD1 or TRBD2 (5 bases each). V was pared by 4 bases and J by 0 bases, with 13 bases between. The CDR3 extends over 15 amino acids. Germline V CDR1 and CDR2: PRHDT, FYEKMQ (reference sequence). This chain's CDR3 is CASSSEGRTSYEQYF. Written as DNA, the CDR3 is TGTGCCAGCAGCTCCGAGGGACGGACCTCCTACGAGCAGTACTTC. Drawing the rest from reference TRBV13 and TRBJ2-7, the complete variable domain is AAGVIQSPRHLIKEKRETATLKCYPIPRHDTVYWYQQGPGQDPQFLISFYEKMQSDKGSIPDRFSAQQFSDYHSELNMSSLELGDSALYFCASSSEGRTSYEQYFGPGTRLTVT.

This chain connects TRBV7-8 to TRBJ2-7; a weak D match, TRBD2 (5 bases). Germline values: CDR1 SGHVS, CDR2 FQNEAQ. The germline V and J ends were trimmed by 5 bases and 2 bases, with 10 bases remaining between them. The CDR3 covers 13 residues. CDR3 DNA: TGTGCCAGCAGCGTGGGAGCCACCTACGAGCAGTACTTC. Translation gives CASSVGATYEQYF.

CDR3 nucleotide sequence: TGTGCCAGCAGTGAATTTGAAGGCGGGAGCTTCTACAATGAGCAGTTCTTC. Its translation: CASSEFEGGSFYNEQFF. J is TRBJ2-1 and V is TRBV25-1; 7 positions match TRBD2. Germline assignment: CDR1 MGHDK and CDR2 SYGVNS. The V segment lost 1 base and the J segment 3 bases; nucleotides outside the gene matches: 9. CDR3 length equals 17 residues.

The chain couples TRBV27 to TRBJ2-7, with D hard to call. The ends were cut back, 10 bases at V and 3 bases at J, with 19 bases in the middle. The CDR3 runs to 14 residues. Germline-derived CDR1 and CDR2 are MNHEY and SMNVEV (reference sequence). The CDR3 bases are TGTGCCACGCAAAATTCCGGACCGGTCTACGAGCAGTACTTC. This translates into CATQNSGPVYEQYF.

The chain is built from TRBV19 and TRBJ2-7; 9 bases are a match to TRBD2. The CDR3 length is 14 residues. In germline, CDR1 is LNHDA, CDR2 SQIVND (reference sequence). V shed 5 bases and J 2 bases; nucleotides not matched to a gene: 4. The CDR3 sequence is CASSSSSGTYEQYF. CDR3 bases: TGTGCCAGTAGTTCTTCTAGCGGGACCTACGAGCAGTACTTC.

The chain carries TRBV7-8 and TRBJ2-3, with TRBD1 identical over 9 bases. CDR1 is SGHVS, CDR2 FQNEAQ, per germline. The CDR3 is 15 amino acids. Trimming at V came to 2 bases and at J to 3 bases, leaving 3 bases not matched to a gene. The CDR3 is CASSLYRGPTDTQYF. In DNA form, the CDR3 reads TGTGCCAGCAGCTTATACAGGGGGCCAACAGATACGCAGTATTTT.

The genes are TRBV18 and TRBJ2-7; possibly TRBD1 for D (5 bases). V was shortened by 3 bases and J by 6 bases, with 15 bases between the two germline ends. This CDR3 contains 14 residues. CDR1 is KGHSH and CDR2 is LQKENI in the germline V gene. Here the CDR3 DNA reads TGTGCCAGCTCACCGGACATATTGCCTACCGAGCAGTACTTC. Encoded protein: CASSPDILPTEQYF.

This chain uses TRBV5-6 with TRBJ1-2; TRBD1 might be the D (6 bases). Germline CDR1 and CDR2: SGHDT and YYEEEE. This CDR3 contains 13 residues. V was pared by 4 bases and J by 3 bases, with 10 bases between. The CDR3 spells CASSRGIYYGYTF. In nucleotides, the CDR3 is TGTGCCAGCAGCAGGGGGATCTACTATGGCTACACCTTC.

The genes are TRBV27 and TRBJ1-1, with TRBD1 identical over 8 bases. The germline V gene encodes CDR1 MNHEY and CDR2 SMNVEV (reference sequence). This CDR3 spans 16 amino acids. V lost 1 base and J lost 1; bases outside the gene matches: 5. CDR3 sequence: CASSLFSGTGNTEAFF. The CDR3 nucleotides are TGTGCCAGCAGTTTATTTTCCGGGACAGGGAACACTGAAGCTTTCTTT.

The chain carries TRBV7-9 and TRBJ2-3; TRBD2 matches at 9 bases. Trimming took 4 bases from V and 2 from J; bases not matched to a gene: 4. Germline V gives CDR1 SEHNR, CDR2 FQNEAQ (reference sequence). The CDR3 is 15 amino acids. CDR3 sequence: CASSSTSGYTDTQYF. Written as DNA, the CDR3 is TGTGCCAGCAGCTCGACTAGCGGATACACAGATACGCAGTATTTT.

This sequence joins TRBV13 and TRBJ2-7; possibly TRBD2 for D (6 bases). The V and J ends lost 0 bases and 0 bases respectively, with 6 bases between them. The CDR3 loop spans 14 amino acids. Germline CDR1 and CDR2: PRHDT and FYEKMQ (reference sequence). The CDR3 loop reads CASSLGRDSYEQYF. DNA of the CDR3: TGTGCCAGCAGCTTAGGGCGGGACTCCTACGAGCAGTACTTC.

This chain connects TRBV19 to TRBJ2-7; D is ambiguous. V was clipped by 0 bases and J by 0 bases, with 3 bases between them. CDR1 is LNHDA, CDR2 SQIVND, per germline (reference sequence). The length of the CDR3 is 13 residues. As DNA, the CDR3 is TGTGCCAGTAGTATAGACAGCTCCTACGAGCAGTACTTC. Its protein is CASSIDSSYEQYF.

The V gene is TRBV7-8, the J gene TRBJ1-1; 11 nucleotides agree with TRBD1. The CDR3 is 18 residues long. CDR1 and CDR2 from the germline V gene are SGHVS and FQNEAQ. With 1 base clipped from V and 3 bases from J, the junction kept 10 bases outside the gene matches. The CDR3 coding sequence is TGTGCCAGCAGCTTAGTTGGGACAGGGGGGGTTCGGTACACTGAAGCTTTCTTT. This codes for CASSLVGTGGVRYTEAFF.